This T cell receptor beta chain was retrieved from a study of CD4 T cells in relation to SARS-CoV-2 and coronaviruses. Study-wide context: ViraFEST: approximately 10-day antigen culture of PBMCs, then TCR beta CDR3 sequencing.

The CDR3 consists of 16 residues. Germline V gene data show CDR1 as LGHDT and CDR2 as YNNKEL (reference sequence). With 2 bases clipped from V and 3 bases from J, the junction kept 7 bases outside the gene matches. Profiled with immunoSEQ multiplex PCR; TCRdb holds only in-frame clones, not every one. The repertoire has roughly 18,000 clones, 70% to 80% of them found once; the top ten carry 30%. Study-wide points: Compared with monoreactive clones, crossreactive clones showed significantly weaker SARS-CoV-2 expansion.

In its sample, this clone was seen a few times. The antigen remains unidentified. Before the COVID-19 pandemic, during about 2011-2019, CD4+ T cells were taken from unexposed donors. The cells were cultured for approximately 10 days before CD4+ T cells were isolated. Testing used SARS-CoV-2 S/N and four cold-coronavirus spikes on unexposed-donor CD4+ T cells, cells permitting. Fresh IL-2 medium replaced half the medium on days 3 and 7. The specimen was CD4+ T cells from PBMCs, cultured in vitro. The chain has TRBV3-1 (or the pseudogene TRBV3-2) and TRBJ2-3, with 8 nucleotides matching TRBD2. This receptor was obtained from a human donor in good health. CDR3 DNA sequence: TGTGCCAGCAGCCAAACGGCGGCTAGCGGGACAGATACGCAGTATTTT. Amino acid sequence: CASSQTAASGTDTQYF.